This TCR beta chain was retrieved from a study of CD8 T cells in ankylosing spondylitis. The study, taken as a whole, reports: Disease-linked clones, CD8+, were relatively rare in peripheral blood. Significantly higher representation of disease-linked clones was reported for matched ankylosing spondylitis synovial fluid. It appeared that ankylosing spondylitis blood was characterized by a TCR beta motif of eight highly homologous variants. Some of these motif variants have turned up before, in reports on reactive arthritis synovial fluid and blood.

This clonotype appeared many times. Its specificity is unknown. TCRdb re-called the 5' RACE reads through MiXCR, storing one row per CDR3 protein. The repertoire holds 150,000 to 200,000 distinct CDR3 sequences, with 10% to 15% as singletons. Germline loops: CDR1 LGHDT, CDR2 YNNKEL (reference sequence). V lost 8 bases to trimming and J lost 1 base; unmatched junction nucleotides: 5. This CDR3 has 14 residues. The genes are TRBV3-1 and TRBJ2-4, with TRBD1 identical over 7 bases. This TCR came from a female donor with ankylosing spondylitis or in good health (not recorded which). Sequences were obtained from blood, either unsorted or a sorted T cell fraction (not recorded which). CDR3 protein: CASEIQGAKNIQYF. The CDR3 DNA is TGTGCCAGCGAAATACAGGGGGCCAAAAACATTCAGTACTTC.